This T cell receptor beta chain was sequenced during a study of cytomegalovirus exposure and HLA in healthy donors. The PCR had 60 Vbeta and 13 Jbeta primers. Sequencing used immunoSEQ multiplex PCR; TCRdb keeps in-frame clones, though not all of them. The sample has approximately 100,000 clones; around a tenth are singletons. CDR3 length: 14 amino acids. V lost 7 bases, J lost 8 bases, and 12 bases stayed unmatched. Germline V gene data show CDR1 as MDHEN and CDR2 as SYDVKM. With respect to this clone: The antigen remains unidentified.

Study results and caveats: Another analysis was done later, and it associated approximately 17,000 TCR beta sequences with HLA alleles at 0.05 false discovery rate. TCR beta chains numbering approximately 150 were designated cytomegalovirus-associated. Later on, analysis showed that most CMV-associated TCR beta chains appeared to be HLA-restricted.

Sequencing used PBMCs. This sequence joins TRBV28 and TRBJ1-2; 8 bases are shared with TRBD1. The TCR comes from a man aged 45-60 years in good health and CMV-seropositive. The CDR3 coding sequence is TGTGCCAGCACCCCGGGGGACAGGATTGGGGGCTACACCTTC. Translation: CASTPGDRIGGYTF.